This paragraph reports one T cell receptor (beta chain). This sample is drawn from a study of control samples from healthy donors and cancer patients. The J segment lost 5 bases and the V segment lost 1 base, leaving 2 bases of the junction unmatched. This CDR3 is built from 15 residues. Germline V gene sequence: CDR1 KGHDR, CDR2 SFDVKD. Generated by immunoSEQ multiplex PCR, the TCRdb table keeps only in-frame clones and is missing some. The data show 97,000 or so clones, with about 91% seen just once and less than 2.5% held by the top ten. V is TRBV24-1 and J is TRBJ2-5, with 11 bases identical to TRBD2. What was sequenced was blood. This sequence was found in a woman under 30 in good health. CDR3 nucleotide sequence: TGTGCCACCAGTGATTTCGTAGCGGGAGGGGAGACCCAGTACTTC. Translating it yields CATSDFVAGGETQYF.